The T cell receptor (beta chain) under discussion was sequenced for a study of blood T cell repertoires in COVID-19. Living in about two dozen US areas, the participants were between roughly 18 and 89 years of age. Clinical history as reported by participants underpinned cohort assignment. Germline loops: CDR1 MGHRA, CDR2 YSYEKL. The junction had 6 bases not matched to a gene; V was cut back by 2 bases and J by 3 bases. CDR3 size: 15 residues. Source study methods: Counts of nucleated cells, estimated from reference gene primer amplification, were obtained. Assay: immunoSEQ multiplex PCR; the TCRdb copy retains only in-frame clones and omits some. The DNA gave D and trimming, while V, J and clone size come from that table. The data contain 200,000 to 250,000 clones, around 90% of them singletons.

Material: PBMCs or T cells enriched from blood (not recorded which). The source of this sequence is a woman aged 50 to 60 with acute COVID-19. This chain uses TRBV4-1 with TRBJ1-2, with 7 nucleotides matching TRBD1. The CDR3 reads CASSQPTGTHYGYTF. The DNA for the CDR3 is TGCGCCAGCAGCCAACCGACAGGGACACACTATGGCTACACCTTC.